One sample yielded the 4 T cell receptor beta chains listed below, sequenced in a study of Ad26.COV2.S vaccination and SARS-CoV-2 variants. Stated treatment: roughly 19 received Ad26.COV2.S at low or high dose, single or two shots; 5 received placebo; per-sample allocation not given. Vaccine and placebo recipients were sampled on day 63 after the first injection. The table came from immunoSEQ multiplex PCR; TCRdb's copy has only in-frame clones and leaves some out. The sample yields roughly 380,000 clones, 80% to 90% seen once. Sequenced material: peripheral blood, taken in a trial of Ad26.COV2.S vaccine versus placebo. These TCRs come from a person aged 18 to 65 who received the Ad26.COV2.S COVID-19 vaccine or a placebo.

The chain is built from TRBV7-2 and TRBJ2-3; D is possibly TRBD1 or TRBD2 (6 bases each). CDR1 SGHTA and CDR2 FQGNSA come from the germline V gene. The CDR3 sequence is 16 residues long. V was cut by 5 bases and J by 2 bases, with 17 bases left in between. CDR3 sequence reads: CASSPGANRNTDTQYF. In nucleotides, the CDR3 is TGTGCCAGCAGCCCGGGGGCTAATCGAAACACAGATACGCAGTATTTT.

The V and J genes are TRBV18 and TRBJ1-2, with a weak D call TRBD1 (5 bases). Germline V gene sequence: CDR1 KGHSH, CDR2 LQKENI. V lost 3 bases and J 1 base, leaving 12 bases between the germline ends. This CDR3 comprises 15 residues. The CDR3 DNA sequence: TGTGCCAGCTCACCGGAACGGACACTTAACTATGGCTACACCTTC. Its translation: CASSPERTLNYGYTF.

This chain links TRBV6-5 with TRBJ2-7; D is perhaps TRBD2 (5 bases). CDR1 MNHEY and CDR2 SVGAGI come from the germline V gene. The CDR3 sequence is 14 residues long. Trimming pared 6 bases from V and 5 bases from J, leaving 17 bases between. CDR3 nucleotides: TGTGCCAGCAGCACCCTTGAGGGCGTCGACGAGCAGTACTTC. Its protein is CASSTLEGVDEQYF.

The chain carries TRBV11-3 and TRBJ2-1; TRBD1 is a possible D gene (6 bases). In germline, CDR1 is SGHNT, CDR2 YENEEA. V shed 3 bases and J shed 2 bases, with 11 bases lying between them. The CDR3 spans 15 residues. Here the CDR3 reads CASSFQGTPYNEQFF. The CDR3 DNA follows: TGTGCCAGCAGCTTCCAGGGGACCCCCTACAATGAGCAGTTCTTC.